This T cell receptor (beta chain) was recovered during a study of T cells in Graves' hyperthyroidism and ophthalmopathy. Overall study: Peripheral blood sampling occurred at initial diagnosis, before any treatment.

This clonotype was observed many times. Its specificity is unknown. Amplification targeted TCR beta CDR3 regions from RNA transcripts. An initial round of RT-PCR targeting the TCR CDR3 relied on the HTBI primer set. TCRdb used MiXCR to reprocess the multiplex PCR reads, holding one entry per CDR3 protein. The sample has fewer than 650,000 distinct CDR3 sequences, roughly 14% seen once. Source material for PBMCs was 10 ml fresh peripheral blood. V shed 5 bases, J shed 6 bases, and the junction held 8 bases outside the gene matches. From germline, CDR1 is MDHEN and CDR2 SYDVKM. CDR3 length: 15 residues. Study observations and caveats: Clonotypes that were expanded in thyroid above 0.001 mostly appeared in blood too.

Sequenced sample: blood. The chain employs TRBV28 and TRBJ1-1; 11 bases align to TRBD1. This sequence originates from a woman aged 40 to 49 with Graves' ophthalmopathy. As DNA, the CDR3 is TGTGCCAGCAGTCGGACAGGGGGCGAGAGGGCTGAAGCTTTCTTT. Amino acid sequence: CASSRTGGERAEAFF.